This T cell receptor beta chain came from a study of response to subunit inactivated influenza vaccine. This clonotype appeared a few times. TCRdb reprocessed the RT-PCR reads with MiXCR, giving one entry per CDR3 protein. The profile shows about 540,000 distinct CDR3 sequences, around a quarter of them singletons. V was shortened by 2 bases and J by 6 bases, with 9 bases between the two germline ends. The germline gives CDR1 LGHNA, CDR2 YSLEER. The CDR3 is made up of 13 amino acids. The sample also formed part of further work on T cells expressing NK-cell markers. That paper notes: Researchers built TCR beta cDNA using 5'RACE template switching with UMIs. The dominant NKG2C+ clonotypes represented about 1.0-7.0% of CD8+ T cells in over 5 donors.

The TCR was taken from a man aged 45 to 65 who received an inactivated influenza vaccine. The chain employs TRBV4-3 and TRBJ2-3; no definite D call. Sequencing used CD4+ T cells sorted from PBMCs, obtained 12 days after vaccination. The CDR3 region is CASSQRGRDTQYF. The DNA for the CDR3 is TGCGCCAGCAGCCAAAGAGGTCGGGATACGCAGTATTTT.